Below, one T cell receptor beta chain is given with its context. This record belongs to a study of blood T cell repertoires in COVID-19. CDR3 length: 15 residues. Per germline, CDR1 SEHNR and CDR2 FQNEAQ (reference sequence). V shed 2 bases, J shed 2 bases, and the junction held 0 bases outside the gene matches. Using immunoSEQ multiplex PCR, the repertoire was profiled, and TCRdb retains in-frame clones only, with some absent. The sample lists about 200,000 clones; 75% to 90% were seen once. The chain has TRBV7-9 and TRBJ2-1; 10 positions match TRBD2. The source is a woman between 65 and 79 years old with COVID-19, enrolled during active disease. Sequenced material: peripheral blood. The CDR3 sequence: CASSLLAGAYNEQFF. CDR3 nucleotide sequence: TGTGCCAGCAGCTTACTAGCGGGGGCCTACAATGAGCAGTTCTTC.